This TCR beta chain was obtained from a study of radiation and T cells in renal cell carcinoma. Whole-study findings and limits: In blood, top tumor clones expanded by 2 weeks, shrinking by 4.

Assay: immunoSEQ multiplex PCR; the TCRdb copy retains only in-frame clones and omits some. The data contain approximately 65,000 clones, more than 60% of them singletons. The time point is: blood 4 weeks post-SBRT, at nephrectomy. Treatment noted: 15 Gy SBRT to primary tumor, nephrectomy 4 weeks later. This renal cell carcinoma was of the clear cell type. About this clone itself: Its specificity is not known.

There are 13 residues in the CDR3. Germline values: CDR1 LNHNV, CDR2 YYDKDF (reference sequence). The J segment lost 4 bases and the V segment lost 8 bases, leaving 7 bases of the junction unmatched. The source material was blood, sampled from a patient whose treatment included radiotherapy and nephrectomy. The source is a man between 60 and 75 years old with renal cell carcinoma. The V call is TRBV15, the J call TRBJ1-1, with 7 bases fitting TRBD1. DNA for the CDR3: TGTGCCACCGGACGCGACAGGGCCACTGAAGCTTTCTTT. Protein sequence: CATGRDRATEAFF.